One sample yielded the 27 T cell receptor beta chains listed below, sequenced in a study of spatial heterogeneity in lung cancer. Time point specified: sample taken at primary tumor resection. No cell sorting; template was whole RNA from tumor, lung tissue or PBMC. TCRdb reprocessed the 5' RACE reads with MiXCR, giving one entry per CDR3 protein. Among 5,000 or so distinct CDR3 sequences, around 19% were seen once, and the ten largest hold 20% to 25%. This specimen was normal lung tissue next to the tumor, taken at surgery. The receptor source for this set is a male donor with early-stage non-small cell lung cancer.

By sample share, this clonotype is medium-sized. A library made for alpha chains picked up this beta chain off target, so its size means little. CDR3 DNA: TGCAGCGCAGTCATAGGGGCTAATGAAAAACTGTTTTTT. Its translation is CSAVIGANEKLFF. The chain joins TRBV29-1 to TRBJ1-4, with D possibly matching TRBD1 (5 bases). This CDR3 contains 13 residues. The germline gives CDR1 SQVTM, CDR2 ANQGSEA. Trimming took 7 bases from V and 3 from J, leaving 12 bases between them.

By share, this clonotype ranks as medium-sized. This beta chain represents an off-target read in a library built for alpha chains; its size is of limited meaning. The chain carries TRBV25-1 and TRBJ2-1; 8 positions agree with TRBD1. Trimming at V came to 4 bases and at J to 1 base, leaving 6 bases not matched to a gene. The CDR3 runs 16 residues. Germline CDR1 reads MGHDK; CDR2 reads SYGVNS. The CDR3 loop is CASSGFGQGSYNEQFF. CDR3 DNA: TGTGCCAGCAGTGGATTCGGACAGGGATCCTACAATGAGCAGTTCTTC.

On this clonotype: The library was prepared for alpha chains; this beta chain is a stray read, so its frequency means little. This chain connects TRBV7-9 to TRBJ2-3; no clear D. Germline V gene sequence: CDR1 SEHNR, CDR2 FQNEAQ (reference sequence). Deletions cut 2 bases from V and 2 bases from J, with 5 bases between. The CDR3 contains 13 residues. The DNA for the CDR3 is TGTGCCAGCAGCTTAAGTTCCACAGATACGCAGTATTTT. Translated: CASSLSSTDTQYF.

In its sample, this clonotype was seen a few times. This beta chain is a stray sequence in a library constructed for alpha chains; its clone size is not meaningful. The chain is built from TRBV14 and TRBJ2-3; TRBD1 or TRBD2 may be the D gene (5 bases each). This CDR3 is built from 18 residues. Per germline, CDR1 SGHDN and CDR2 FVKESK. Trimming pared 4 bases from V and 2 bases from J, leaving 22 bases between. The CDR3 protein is CASSRPLGERGDTDTQYF. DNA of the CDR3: TGTGCCAGCAGCCGGCCCCTGGGGGAGAGAGGAGACACAGATACGCAGTATTTT. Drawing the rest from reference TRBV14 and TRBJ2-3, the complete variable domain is EAGVTQFPSHSVIEKGQTVTLRCDPISGHDNLYWYRRVMGKEIKFLLHFVKESKQDESGMPNNRFLAERTGGTYSTLKVQPAELEDSGVYFCASSRPLGERGDTDTQYFGPGTRLTVL.

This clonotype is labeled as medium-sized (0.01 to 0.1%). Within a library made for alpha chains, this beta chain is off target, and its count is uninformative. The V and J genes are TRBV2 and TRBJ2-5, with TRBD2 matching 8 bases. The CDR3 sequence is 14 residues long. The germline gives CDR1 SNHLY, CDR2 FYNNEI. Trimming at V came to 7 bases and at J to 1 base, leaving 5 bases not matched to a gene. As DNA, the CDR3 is TGTGCCAGCACGCGCGGGGGGCCCCAAGAGACCCAGTACTTC. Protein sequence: CASTRGGPQETQYF. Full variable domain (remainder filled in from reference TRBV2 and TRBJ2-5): EPEVTQTPSHQVTQMGQEVILRCVPISNHLYFYWYRQILGQKVEFLVSFYNNEISEKSEIFDDQFSVERPDGSNFTLKIRSTKLEDSAMYFCASTRGGPQETQYFGPGTRLLVL.

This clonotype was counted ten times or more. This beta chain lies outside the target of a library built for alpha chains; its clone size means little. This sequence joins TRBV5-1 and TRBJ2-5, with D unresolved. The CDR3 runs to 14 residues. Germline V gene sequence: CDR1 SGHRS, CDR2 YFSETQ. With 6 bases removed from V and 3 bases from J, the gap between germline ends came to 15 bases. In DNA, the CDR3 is TGCGCCAGCACCAAAGCAGGAGAGGAAGAGACCCAGTACTTC. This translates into CASTKAGEEETQYF.

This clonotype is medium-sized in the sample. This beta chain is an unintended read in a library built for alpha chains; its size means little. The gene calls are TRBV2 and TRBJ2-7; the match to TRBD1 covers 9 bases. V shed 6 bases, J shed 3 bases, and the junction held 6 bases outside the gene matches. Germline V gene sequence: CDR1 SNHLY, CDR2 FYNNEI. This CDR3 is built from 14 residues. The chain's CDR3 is CASSGQGQHYEQYF. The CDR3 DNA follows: TGTGCCAGCAGCGGACAGGGGCAGCACTACGAGCAGTACTTC.

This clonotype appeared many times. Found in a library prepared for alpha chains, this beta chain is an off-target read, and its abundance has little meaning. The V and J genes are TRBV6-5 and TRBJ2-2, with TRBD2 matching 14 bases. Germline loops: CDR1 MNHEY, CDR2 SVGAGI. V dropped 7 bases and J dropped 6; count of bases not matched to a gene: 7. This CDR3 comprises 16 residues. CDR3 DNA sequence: TGTGCCAGCACTCGAACGGGACTAGCGGGAGCCGGGGAGCTGTTTTTT. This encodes CASTRTGLAGAGELFF.

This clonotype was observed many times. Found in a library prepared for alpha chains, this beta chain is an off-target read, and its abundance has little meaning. As DNA, the CDR3 is TGTGCCAGCAGCTTTTATGGGACAGACAATTACAATGAGCAGTTCTTC. Protein product: CASSFYGTDNYNEQFF. The rearrangement uses TRBV11-3 and TRBJ2-1, with 7 bases fitting TRBD1. The CDR3 runs 16 residues. The germline CDR1 and CDR2 sequences are SGHNT and YENEEA. Trimming at V came to 3 bases and at J to 4 bases, leaving 9 bases not matched to a gene.

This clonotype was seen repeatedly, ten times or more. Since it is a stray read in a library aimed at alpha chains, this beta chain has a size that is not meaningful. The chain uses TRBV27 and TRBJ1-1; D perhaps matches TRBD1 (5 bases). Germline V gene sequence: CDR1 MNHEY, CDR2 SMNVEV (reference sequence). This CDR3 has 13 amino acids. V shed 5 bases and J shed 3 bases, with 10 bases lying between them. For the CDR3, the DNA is TGTGCCAGCAGTAACAGGATGGACACTGAAGCTTTCTTT. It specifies CASSNRMDTEAFF.

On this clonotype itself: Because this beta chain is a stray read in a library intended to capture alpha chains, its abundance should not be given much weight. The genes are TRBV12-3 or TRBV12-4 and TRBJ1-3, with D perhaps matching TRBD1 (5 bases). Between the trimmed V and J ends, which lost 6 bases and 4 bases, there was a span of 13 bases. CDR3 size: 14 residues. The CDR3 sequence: CASRRGEKGNTIYF. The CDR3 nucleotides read TGTGCCAGCAGGCGAGGGGAAAAAGGAAACACCATATATTTT.

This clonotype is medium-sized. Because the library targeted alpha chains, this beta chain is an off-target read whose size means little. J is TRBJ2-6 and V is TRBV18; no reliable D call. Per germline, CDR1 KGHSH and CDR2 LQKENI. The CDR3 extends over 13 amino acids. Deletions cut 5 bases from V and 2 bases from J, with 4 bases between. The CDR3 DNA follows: TGTGCCAGCTCAGAACCTGGGGCCAACGTCCTGACTTTC. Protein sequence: CASSEPGANVLTF. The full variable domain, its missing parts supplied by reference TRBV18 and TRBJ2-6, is NAGVMQNPRHLVRRRGQEARLRCSPMKGHSHVYWYRQLPEEGLKFMVYLQKENIIDESGMPKERFSAEFPKEGPSILRIQQVVRGDSAAYFCASSEPGANVLTFGAGSRLTVL.

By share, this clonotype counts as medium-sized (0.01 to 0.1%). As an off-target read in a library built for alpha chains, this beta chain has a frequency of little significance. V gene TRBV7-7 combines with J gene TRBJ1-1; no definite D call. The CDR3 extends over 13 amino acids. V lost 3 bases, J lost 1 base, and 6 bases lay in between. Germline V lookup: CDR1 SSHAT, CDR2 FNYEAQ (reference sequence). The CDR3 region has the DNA TGTGCCAGCAGCTTTAGCCCGAACACTGAAGCTTTCTTT. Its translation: CASSFSPNTEAFF.

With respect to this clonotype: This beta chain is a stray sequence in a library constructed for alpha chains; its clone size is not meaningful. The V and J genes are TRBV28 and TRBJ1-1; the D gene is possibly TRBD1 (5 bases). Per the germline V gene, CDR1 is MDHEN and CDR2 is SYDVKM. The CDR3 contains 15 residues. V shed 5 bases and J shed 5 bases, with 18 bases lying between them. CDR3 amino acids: CASSIGGSELTEAFF. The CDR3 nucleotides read TGTGCCAGCAGTATTGGGGGTAGTGAGTTGACTGAAGCTTTCTTT. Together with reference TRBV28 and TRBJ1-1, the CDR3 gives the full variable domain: DVKVTQSSRYLVKRTGEKVFLECVQDMDHENMFWYRQDPGLGLRLIYFSYDVKMKEKGDIPEGYSVSREKKERFSLILESASTNQTSMYLCASSIGGSELTEAFFGQGTRLTVV.

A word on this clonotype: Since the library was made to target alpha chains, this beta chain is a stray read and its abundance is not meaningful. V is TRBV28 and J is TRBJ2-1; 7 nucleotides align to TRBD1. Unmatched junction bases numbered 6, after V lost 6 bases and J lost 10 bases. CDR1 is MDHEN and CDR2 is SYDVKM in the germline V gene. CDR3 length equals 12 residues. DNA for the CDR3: TGTGCCAGCAGGAGCGACAGGGACGAGCAGTTCTTC. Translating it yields CASRSDRDEQFF.

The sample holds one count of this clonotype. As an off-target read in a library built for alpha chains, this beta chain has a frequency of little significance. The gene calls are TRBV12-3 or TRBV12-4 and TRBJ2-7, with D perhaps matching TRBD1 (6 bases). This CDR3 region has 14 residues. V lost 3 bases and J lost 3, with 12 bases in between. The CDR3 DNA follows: TGTGCCAGCAGTTTCGCAGGGGAGTACTACGAGCAGTACTTC. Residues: CASSFAGEYYEQYF.

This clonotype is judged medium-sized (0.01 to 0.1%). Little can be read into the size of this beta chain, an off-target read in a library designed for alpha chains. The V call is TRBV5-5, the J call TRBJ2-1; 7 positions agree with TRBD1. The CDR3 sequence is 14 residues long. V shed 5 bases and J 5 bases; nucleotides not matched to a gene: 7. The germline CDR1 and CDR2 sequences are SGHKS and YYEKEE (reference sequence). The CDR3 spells CASSSGTANNEQFF. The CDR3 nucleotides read TGTGCCAGCAGTTCCGGGACAGCGAACAATGAGCAGTTCTTC.

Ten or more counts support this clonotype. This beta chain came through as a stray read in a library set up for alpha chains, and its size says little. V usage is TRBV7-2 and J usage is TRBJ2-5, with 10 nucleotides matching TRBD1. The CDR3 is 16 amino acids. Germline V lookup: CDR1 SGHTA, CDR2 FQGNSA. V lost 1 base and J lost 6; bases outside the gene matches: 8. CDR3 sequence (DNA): TGTGCCAGCAGCTTAGTGGGGACAGGGGCAGGACAGACCCAGTACTTC. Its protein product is CASSLVGTGAGQTQYF.

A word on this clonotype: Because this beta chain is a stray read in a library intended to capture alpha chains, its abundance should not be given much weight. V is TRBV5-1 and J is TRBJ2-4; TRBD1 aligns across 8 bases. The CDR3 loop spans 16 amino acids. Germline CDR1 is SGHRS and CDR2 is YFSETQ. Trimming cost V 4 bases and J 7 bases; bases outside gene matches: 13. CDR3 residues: CASSPTSGTGANIQYF. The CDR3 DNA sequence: TGCGCCAGCAGCCCAACATCCGGGACAGGAGCCAACATTCAGTACTTC.

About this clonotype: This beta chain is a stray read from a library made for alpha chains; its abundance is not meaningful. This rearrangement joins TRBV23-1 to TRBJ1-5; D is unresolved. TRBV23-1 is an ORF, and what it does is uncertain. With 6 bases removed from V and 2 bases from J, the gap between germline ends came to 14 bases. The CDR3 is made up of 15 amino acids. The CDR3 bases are TGCGCCAGCAGGAGATTGTCCACTCGCAATCAGCCCCAGCATTTT. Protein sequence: CASRRLSTRNQPQHF.

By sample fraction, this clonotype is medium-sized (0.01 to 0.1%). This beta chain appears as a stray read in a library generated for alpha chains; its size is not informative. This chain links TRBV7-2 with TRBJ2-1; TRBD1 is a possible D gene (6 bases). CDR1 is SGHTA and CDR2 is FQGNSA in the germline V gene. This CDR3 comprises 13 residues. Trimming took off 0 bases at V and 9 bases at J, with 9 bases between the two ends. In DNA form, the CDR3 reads TGTGCCAGCAGCTTAGCGGGGGCCCGTGAGCAGTTCTTC. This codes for CASSLAGAREQFF.

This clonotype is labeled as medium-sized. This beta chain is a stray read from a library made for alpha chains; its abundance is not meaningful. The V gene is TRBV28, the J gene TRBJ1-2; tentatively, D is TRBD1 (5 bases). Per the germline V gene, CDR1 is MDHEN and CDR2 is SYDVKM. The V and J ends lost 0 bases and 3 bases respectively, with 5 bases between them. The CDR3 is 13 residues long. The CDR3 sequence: CASSLWGDYGYTF. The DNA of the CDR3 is TGTGCCAGCAGTTTATGGGGGGACTATGGCTACACCTTC.

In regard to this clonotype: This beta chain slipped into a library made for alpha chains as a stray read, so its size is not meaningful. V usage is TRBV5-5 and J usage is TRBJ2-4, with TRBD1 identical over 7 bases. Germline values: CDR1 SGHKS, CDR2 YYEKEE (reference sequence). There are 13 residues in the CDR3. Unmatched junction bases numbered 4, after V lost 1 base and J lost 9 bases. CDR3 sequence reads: CASSLRGQTIQYF. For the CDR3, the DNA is TGTGCCAGCAGCTTGCGGGGACAGACCATTCAGTACTTC.

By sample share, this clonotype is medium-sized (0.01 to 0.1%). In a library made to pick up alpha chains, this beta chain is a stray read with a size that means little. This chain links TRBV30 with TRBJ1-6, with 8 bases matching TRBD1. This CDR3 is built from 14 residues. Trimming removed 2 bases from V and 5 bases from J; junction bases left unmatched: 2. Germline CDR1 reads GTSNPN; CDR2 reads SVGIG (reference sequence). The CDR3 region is CAWSRGQDNSPLHF. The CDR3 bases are TGTGCCTGGAGTCGGGGACAGGATAATTCACCCCTCCACTTT.

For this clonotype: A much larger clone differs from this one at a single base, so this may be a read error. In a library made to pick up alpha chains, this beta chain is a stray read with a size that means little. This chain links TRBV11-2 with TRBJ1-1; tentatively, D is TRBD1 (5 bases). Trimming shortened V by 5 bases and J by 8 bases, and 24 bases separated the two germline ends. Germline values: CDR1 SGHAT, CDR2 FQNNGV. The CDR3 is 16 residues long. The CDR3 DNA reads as TGTGCCAGCAGCGCCCACTCCGGGTCAGGGCCGGGGGAAGCTTTCTTT. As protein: CASSAHSGSGPGEAFF. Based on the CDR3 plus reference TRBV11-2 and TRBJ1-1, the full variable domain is EAGVAQSPRYKIIEKRQSVAFWCNPISGHATLYWYQQILGQGPKLLIQFQNNGVVDDSQLPKDRFSAERLKGVDSTLKIQPAKLEDSAVYLCASSAHSGSGPGEAFFGQGTRLTVV.

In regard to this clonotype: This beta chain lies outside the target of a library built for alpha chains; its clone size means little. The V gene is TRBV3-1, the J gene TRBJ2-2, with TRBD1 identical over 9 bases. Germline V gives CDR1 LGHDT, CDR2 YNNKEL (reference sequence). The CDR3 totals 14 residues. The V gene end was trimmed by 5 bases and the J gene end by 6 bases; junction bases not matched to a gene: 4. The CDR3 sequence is CASSFGQGSGELFF. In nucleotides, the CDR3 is TGTGCCAGCAGCTTCGGACAGGGGTCCGGGGAGCTGTTTTTT.

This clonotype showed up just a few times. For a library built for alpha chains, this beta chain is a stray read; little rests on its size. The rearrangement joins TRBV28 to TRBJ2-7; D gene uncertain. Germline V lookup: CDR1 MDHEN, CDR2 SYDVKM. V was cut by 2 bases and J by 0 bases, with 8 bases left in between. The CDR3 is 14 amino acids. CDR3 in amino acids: CASSLATGSYEQYF. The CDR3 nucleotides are TGTGCCAGCAGTTTAGCGACTGGCTCCTACGAGCAGTACTTC.